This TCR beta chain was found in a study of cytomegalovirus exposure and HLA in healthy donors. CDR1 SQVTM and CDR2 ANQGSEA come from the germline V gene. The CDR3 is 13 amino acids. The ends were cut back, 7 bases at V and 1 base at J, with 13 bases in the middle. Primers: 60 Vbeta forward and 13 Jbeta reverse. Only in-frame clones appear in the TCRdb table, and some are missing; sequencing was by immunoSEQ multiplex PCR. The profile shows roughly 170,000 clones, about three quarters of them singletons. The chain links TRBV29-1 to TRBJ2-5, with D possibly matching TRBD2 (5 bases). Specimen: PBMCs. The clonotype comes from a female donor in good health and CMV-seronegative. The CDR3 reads CSGEGRGQETQYF. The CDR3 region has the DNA TGCAGCGGCGAGGGCCGGGGCCAAGAGACCCAGTACTTC.